A selection of T cell receptor beta chains follows, all from one sample in a study of OX40 agonist ivuxolimab in advanced cancers. Assay used: immunoSEQ multiplex PCR; TCRdb lists only in-frame clones, some missing. The sample lists roughly 86,000 clones, around nine tenths occurring once. Source: CD4+ or CD8+ T cells sorted from blood, taken in a trial of the OX40 agonist ivuxolimab. These receptors all stem from an adult with an advanced solid tumor such as melanoma, head and neck, liver or kidney cancer. Both conserved end residues are part of each CDR3. The order of the fields is J gene, D gene, clone size, V gene, CDR3 protein, CDR3 DNA. A D gene is named only where the DNA matches it firmly. Some rows have no size entry. The others give once, few or many, or a class for an expanded clone.

TRBJ2-7,.,few,TRBV10-1,CASSSGYEQYF,TGCGCCAGCTCGTCTGGCTACGAGCAGTACTTC
TRBJ2-1,TRBD2,.,TRBV28,CASRTGTSGEQFF,TGTGCCAGCAGGACCGGGACTAGCGGGGAGCAGTTCTTC
TRBJ1-1,.,.,TRBV18,CASSPLGEAFF,TGTGCCAGCTCACCACTCGGGGAAGCTTTCTTT
TRBJ2-2,TRBD1,.,TRBV27,CASSSKDRENTGELFF,TGTGCCAGCAGTTCAAAGGACAGGGAGAACACCGGGGAGCTGTTTTTT
TRBJ2-3,.,.,TRBV11-3,CASSLPGTDTQYF,TGTGCCAGCAGCTTACCGGGCACAGATACGCAGTATTTT
TRBJ1-5,.,.,TRBV28,CASSLWGLDSNQPQHF,TGTGCCAGCAGTTTATGGGGACTCGATAGCAATCAGCCCCAGCATTTT
TRBJ2-3,TRBD2,.,TRBV28,CASSASGYTDTQYF,TGTGCCAGCAGCGCTAGCGGGTACACAGATACGCAGTATTTT
TRBJ1-5,.,.,TRBV10-3,CAISGREDSNQPQHF,TGTGCCATCAGTGGCAGGGAGGATAGCAATCAGCCCCAGCATTTT
TRBJ2-1,.,.,TRBV7-9,CASSSTGTSAYNEQFF,TGTGCCAGCAGCTCCACTGGGACCTCCGCCTACAATGAGCAGTTCTTC
TRBJ1-2,TRBD1,.,TRBV7-9,CASSPILDRGAGYTF,TGTGCCAGCAGCCCGATTCTCGACAGGGGGGCCGGCTACACCTTC
TRBJ2-7,TRBD1,.,TRBV28,CASTVTTGAPYEQYF,TGTGCCAGCACCGTGACGACAGGGGCCCCCTACGAGCAGTACTTC
TRBJ1-5,.,.,TRBV6-5,CASSYSMGSNQPQHF,TGTGCCAGCAGTTACTCGATGGGATCCAATCAGCCCCAGCATTTT
TRBJ1-5,.,.,TRBV14,CASSQDASKGNNQPQHF,TGTGCCAGCAGCCAAGATGCGAGTAAAGGAAATAATCAGCCCCAGCATTTT
TRBJ2-3,TRBD2,.,TRBV7-2,CASSLSGARGDTQYF,TGTGCCAGCAGCCTTAGCGGGGCGCGGGGAGATACGCAGTATTTT
TRBJ2-2,TRBD2,.,TRBV10-3,CAIASSGGNTGELFF,TGTGCCATCGCATCTAGCGGGGGGAACACCGGGGAGCTGTTTTTT
TRBJ2-3,TRBD1,.,TRBV30,CAWSLGQGTDTQYF,TGTGCCTGGAGTCTCGGACAGGGCACAGATACGCAGTATTTT
TRBJ2-7,.,.,TRBV23-1,CASSQSYRTEQYF,TGCGCCAGCAGTCAATCTTACAGAACGGAGCAGTACTTC
TRBJ2-1,.,.,TRBV10-3,CAISERGNEQFF,TGTGCCATCAGTGAAAGGGGAAATGAGCAGTTCTTC
TRBJ1-5,.,.,TRBV6-6,CASSYGGRVEPQHF,TGTGCCAGCAGTTATGGAGGCAGGGTCGAGCCCCAGCATTTT
TRBJ2-7,TRBD1,once,TRBV6-1,CASSAIRDRGAYEQYF,TGTGCCAGCAGTGCGATCCGGGACAGGGGAGCCTACGAGCAGTACTTC
TRBJ1-5,.,.,TRBV28,CASTDGEVRPQHF,TGTGCCAGCACGGACGGGGAGGTGAGGCCCCAGCATTTT
TRBJ2-5,TRBD2,.,TRBV19,CASSKLAGAQETQYF,TGTGCCAGTAGTAAACTAGCGGGCGCTCAAGAGACCCAGTACTTC
TRBJ2-2,TRBD1,.,TRBV6-6,CASSRQGASTGELFF,TGTGCCAGCAGTAGACAGGGGGCGAGCACCGGGGAGCTGTTTTTT
TRBJ2-6,.,.,TRBV6-6,CASTGATGANVLTF,TGTGCCAGCACAGGGGCTACTGGGGCCAACGTCCTGACTTTC
TRBJ1-2,TRBD1,.,TRBV6-1,CASSDLSGGGRGRYGYTF,TGTGCCAGCAGTGATCTCTCGGGAGGTGGCAGGGGGCGGTATGGCTACACCTTC
TRBJ1-1,.,.,TRBV10-3,CAISPREVNTEAFF,TGTGCCATCAGCCCCAGGGAGGTAAACACTGAAGCTTTCTTT
TRBJ1-1,.,.,TRBV28,CASSSPGGRGNTEAFF,TGTGCCAGCAGTAGCCCGGGAGGCAGGGGGAACACTGAAGCTTTCTTT
TRBJ2-3,TRBD2,.,TRBV7-6,CASSSLSGGSTDTQYF,TGTGCCAGCAGCTCCCTTAGCGGGGGTAGCACAGATACGCAGTATTTT
TRBJ2-5,.,.,TRBV7-9,CASSLDPGAGETQYF,TGTGCCAGCAGCTTAGACCCGGGGGCGGGGGAGACCCAGTACTTC
TRBJ2-2,TRBD1,.,TRBV28,CASSFYRGSTGELFF,TGTGCCAGCAGTTTTTACAGGGGGTCGACCGGGGAGCTGTTTTTT
TRBJ2-6,.,.,TRBV14,CASSLHRFPGANVLTF,TGTGCCAGCAGCCTCCATCGTTTCCCTGGGGCCAACGTCCTGACTTTC
TRBJ2-7,TRBD1,.,TRBV25-1,CASLSGQGSYEQYF,TGTGCCAGCCTATCGGGACAGGGTAGCTACGAGCAGTACTTC
TRBJ1-1,TRBD1,.,TRBV4-2,CASRHITGDTEAFF,TGTGCCAGCAGACACATAACAGGGGACACTGAAGCTTTCTTT
TRBJ2-7,.,.,TRBV5-4,CASSLDTYEQYF,TGTGCCAGCAGCTTGGATACCTACGAGCAGTACTTC
TRBJ1-5,.,.,TRBV28,CASSRGLSNQPQHF,TGTGCCAGCAGCCGGGGCCTTAGCAATCAGCCCCAGCATTTT
TRBJ2-2,TRBD1,.,TRBV2,CASRGQGNTGELFF,TGTGCCAGCAGGGGACAGGGGAACACCGGGGAGCTGTTTTTT
TRBJ1-1,.,few,TRBV19,CASRQGRMNTEAFF,TGTGCCAGTAGGCAGGGTCGGATGAACACTGAAGCTTTCTTT
TRBJ2-2,TRBD1,.,TRBV11-2,CASSSQGAVGELFF,TGTGCCAGCAGCTCCCAGGGGGCGGTCGGGGAGCTGTTTTTT
TRBJ2-1,.,once,TRBV7-2,CASSSGTDNEQFF,TGTGCCAGCAGTTCCGGGACTGACAATGAGCAGTTCTTC
TRBJ1-2,TRBD1,once,TRBV25-1,CASSEGQGTGGYTF,TGTGCCAGCAGCGAAGGACAGGGAACGGGTGGCTACACCTTC
TRBJ2-5,TRBD1,.,TRBV5-1,CASSFTGVGETQYF,TGCGCCAGCAGCTTTACAGGGGTTGGGGAGACCCAGTACTTC
TRBJ2-5,.,.,TRBV7-2,CASSPKSSETQYF,TGTGCCAGCAGCCCCAAATCTTCCGAGACCCAGTACTTC
TRBJ1-4,.,.,TRBV18,CASSPPGRSNEKLFF,TGTGCCAGCTCACCTCCGGGACGGTCTAATGAAAAACTGTTTTTT
TRBJ1-1,.,.,TRBV5-4,CASSSPQAADTEAFF,TGTGCCAGCAGCTCCCCCCAGGCAGCTGACACTGAAGCTTTCTTT
TRBJ2-7,.,once,TRBV30,CAWSRDTPYEQYF,TGTGCCTGGTCCCGGGACACACCCTACGAGCAGTACTTC
TRBJ2-2,TRBD1,.,TRBV19,CASSSPGDRLTGELFF,TGTGCCAGTAGTTCCCCCGGGGACAGGCTAACCGGGGAGCTGTTTTTT